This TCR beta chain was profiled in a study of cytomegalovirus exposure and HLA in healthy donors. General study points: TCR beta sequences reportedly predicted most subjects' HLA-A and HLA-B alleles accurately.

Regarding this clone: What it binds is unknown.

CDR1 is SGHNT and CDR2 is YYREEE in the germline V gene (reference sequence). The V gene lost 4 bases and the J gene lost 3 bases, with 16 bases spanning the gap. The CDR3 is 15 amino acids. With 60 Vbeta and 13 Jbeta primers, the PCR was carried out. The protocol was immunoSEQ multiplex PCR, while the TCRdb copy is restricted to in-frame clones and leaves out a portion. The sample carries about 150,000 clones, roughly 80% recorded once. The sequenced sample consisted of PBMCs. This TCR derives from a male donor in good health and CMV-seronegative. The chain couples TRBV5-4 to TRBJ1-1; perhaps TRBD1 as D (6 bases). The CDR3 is CASSPPVAGDTEAFF. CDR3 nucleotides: TGTGCCAGCAGCCCCCCGGTCGCAGGGGACACTGAAGCTTTCTTT.